The 23 T cell receptor beta chains reported below all come from one sample, sequenced in a study of brain T cells in children with intractable seizures. The data were produced by immunoSEQ multiplex PCR, yet TCRdb's version contains in-frame clones alone and is incomplete. The sample lists 70,000 to 85,000 clones, more than 75% occurring once. This specimen consisted of peripheral blood, obtained at surgery. These receptors were obtained from a girl aged 2-10 years with Rasmussen encephalitis and intractable seizures.

The chain links TRBV4-1 to TRBJ2-1, with 7 bases matching TRBD1. Germline V gives CDR1 MGHRA, CDR2 YSYEKL. The CDR3 sequence is 12 residues long. V shed 4 bases and J 8 bases; nucleotides not matched to a gene: 2. The DNA of the CDR3 is TGCGCCAGCAGCCCAACAGGGGATGAGCAGTTCTTC. The encoded protein is CASSPTGDEQFF.

The chain employs TRBV2 and TRBJ2-3; 9 nucleotides align to TRBD2. Per the germline V gene, CDR1 is SNHLY and CDR2 is FYNNEI. This CDR3 has 14 amino acids. V gave up 8 bases and J gave up 4 bases; unmatched junction bases: 7. Written as DNA, the CDR3 is TGTGCCAGCTTTGCGCGGGGGGGCGCAGATACGCAGTATTTT. Translating gives CASFARGGADTQYF.

The chain carries TRBV7-6 and TRBJ1-1; the D gene is possibly TRBD1 (5 bases). The CDR3 consists of 13 residues. In germline, CDR1 is SGHVS, CDR2 FNYEAQ. Trimming took 5 bases from V and 8 from J, leaving 15 bases between them. The CDR3 DNA follows: TGTGCCAGCAGCCCCGACAGTGCCTCAGAAGCTTTCTTT. Its protein product is CASSPDSASEAFF.

The chain recombines TRBV5-6 with TRBJ2-3, with 8 bases aligning to TRBD2. The CDR3 runs 14 residues. Germline V gene data show CDR1 as SGHDT and CDR2 as YYEEEE. The V segment lost 3 bases and the J segment 2 bases; nucleotides outside the gene matches: 2. CDR3 DNA: TGTGCCAGCAGCTACGGGGGGGACACAGATACGCAGTATTTT. Its translation is CASSYGGDTDTQYF.

The chain couples TRBV29-1 to TRBJ2-7, with TRBD1 matching over 8 bases. The germline gives CDR1 SQVTM, CDR2 ANQGSEA. This CDR3 region has 15 residues. V lost 5 bases to trimming and J lost 2 bases; unmatched junction nucleotides: 11. In DNA form, the CDR3 reads TGCAGCGTTCTTAAATTAGGGGACAGGCCCTACGAGCAGTACTTC. This encodes CSVLKLGDRPYEQYF.

The chain combines TRBV7-9 with TRBJ2-5, with TRBD2 matching over 7 bases. V shed 3 bases and J 2 bases; nucleotides not matched to a gene: 9. The germline gives CDR1 SEHNR, CDR2 FQNEAQ (reference sequence). This CDR3 is built from 16 residues. This CDR3 is CASSLLFGGSQETQYF. The CDR3 bases are TGTGCCAGCAGCTTGCTCTTTGGCGGGAGTCAAGAGACCCAGTACTTC.

V gene TRBV6-5 combines with J gene TRBJ1-2; TRBD1 might be the D (5 bases). Trimming left V 8 bases short and J 4 bases short, with 17 bases between. CDR1 is MNHEY and CDR2 is SVGAGI in the germline V gene. The CDR3 consists of 14 residues. The CDR3 region is CASAEGHGGYGYTF. CDR3 coding DNA: TGTGCCAGCGCGGAAGGACACGGGGGCTATGGCTACACCTTC.

The chain carries TRBV5-4 and TRBJ2-7; D is uncertain. This CDR3 spans 12 amino acids. The V end was cut by 4 bases, the J end by 1 base, with 6 bases between. In germline, CDR1 is SGHNT, CDR2 YYREEE (reference sequence). CDR3 DNA sequence: TGTGCCAGCAGCCGTGGGTCCTACGAGCAGTACTTC. Translation gives CASSRGSYEQYF. Supplemented by reference TRBV5-4 and TRBJ2-7, the full variable domain reads ETGVTQSPTHLIKTRGQQVTLRCSSQSGHNTVSWYQQALGQGPQFIFQYYREEENGRGNFPPRFSGLQFPNYSSELNVNALELDDSALYLCASSRGSYEQYFGPGTRLTVT.

Of note for this clone: Germline and junction disagree at one end, which may indicate a read error. This chain joins TRBV7-7 and TRBJ2-7; 8 bases are shared with TRBD2. CDR1 is SSHAT and CDR2 is FNYEAQ in the germline V gene (reference sequence). This CDR3 is 16 amino acids long. The CDR3 protein is CASSHTPGLVYYEQYF. The CDR3 nucleotides are TGTGCTAGCAGCCATACTCCGGGACTAGTTTACTACGAGCAGTACTTC.

The chain uses TRBV7-2 and TRBJ2-3; D is possibly TRBD1 or TRBD2 (6 bases each). The CDR3 is made up of 17 amino acids. With 2 bases removed from V and 3 bases from J, the gap between germline ends came to 18 bases. The germline gives CDR1 SGHTA, CDR2 FQGNSA. As DNA, the CDR3 is TGTGCCAGCAGCTTAAATAATTTTGGGGGGCAGACAGATACGCAGTATTTT. It specifies CASSLNNFGGQTDTQYF.

The V call is TRBV12-3 or TRBV12-4, the J call TRBJ2-7; D gene ambiguous. V was cut by 4 bases and J by 1 base, with 8 bases left in between. The CDR3 is 13 residues long. The CDR3 is CASSSPVSYEQYF. CDR3 DNA: TGTGCCAGCAGTTCCCCGGTTTCCTACGAGCAGTACTTC.

This chain joins TRBV29-1 and TRBJ1-4; no reliable D call. The germline V gene has CDR1 SQVTM and CDR2 ANQGSEA. The CDR3 runs to 12 residues. V was trimmed by 6 bases and J by 7 bases, leaving 12 bases between them. The CDR3 sequence: CSVQLDSEKLFF. The CDR3 DNA reads as TGCAGCGTCCAATTGGACTCTGAAAAACTGTTTTTT.

The chain employs TRBV12-3 or TRBV12-4 and TRBJ2-1; no clear D. The CDR3 runs to 13 residues. V lost 1 base and J lost 3, with 4 bases in between. The CDR3 bases are TGTGCCAGCAGTTTAGAAGGCTACAATGAGCAGTTCTTC. It specifies CASSLEGYNEQFF.

The chain recombines TRBV19 with TRBJ1-5; D uncertain. The V gene's germline CDR1 is LNHDA and CDR2 SQIVND (reference sequence). CDR3 length: 14 residues. V lost 0 bases and J 1 base, leaving 4 bases between the germline ends. The CDR3 spells CASSIDRSNQPQHF. The CDR3 bases are TGTGCCAGTAGTATAGACCGCAGCAATCAGCCCCAGCATTTT.

This sequence joins TRBV9 and TRBJ2-7; tentatively, D is TRBD1 or TRBD2 (5 bases each). Germline CDR1 is SGDLS and CDR2 is YYNGEE. With 0 bases removed from V and 2 bases from J, the gap between germline ends came to 9 bases. The CDR3 consists of 14 residues. The CDR3 reads CASSVGDGTYEQYF. As DNA, the CDR3 is TGTGCCAGCAGCGTAGGGGACGGGACCTACGAGCAGTACTTC.

The chain employs TRBV6-5 and TRBJ1-5; the D gene is possibly TRBD1 (5 bases). V gave up 6 bases and J gave up 0 bases, with 9 bases separating them. Germline CDR1 and CDR2: MNHEY and SVGAGI. The length of the CDR3 is 14 residues. The CDR3: CASRRGNSNQPQHF. For the CDR3, the DNA is TGTGCCAGCAGACGGGGGAATAGCAATCAGCCCCAGCATTTT.

The chain recombines TRBV6-6 with TRBJ1-3, with D uncertain. The CDR3 loop spans 16 amino acids. Germline V lookup: CDR1 MNHNY, CDR2 SVGAGI (reference sequence). Trimming left V 6 bases short and J 2 bases short, with 17 bases between. CDR3 DNA: TGTGCCAGCAGCTCCAGGCGCCTAAAAGCTGGAAACACCATATATTTT. Its protein is CASSSRRLKAGNTIYF.

The chain couples TRBV7-3 to TRBJ2-7; weak D call: TRBD1 (5 bases). CDR3 size: 13 residues. CDR1 and CDR2 (germline): SGHTA, FQGTGA. V was shortened by 6 bases and J by 3 bases, with 12 bases between the two germline ends. DNA of the CDR3: TGTGCCAGCAGTAATAGGGGCGGCTACGAGCAGTACTTC. It yields the protein CASSNRGGYEQYF.

Regarding this clone: Other DNA sequences of this sample code for an identical CDR3. CDR3 in amino acids: CASSEAGPYEQYF. The CDR3 DNA follows: TGTGCCAGCAGTGAAGCAGGGCCCTACGAGCAGTACTTC. V and J are TRBV6-1 and TRBJ2-7; D not resolved. Germline values: CDR1 MNHNS, CDR2 SASEGT. V lost 0 bases, J lost 2 bases, and 5 bases lay in between. The CDR3 has 13 residues.

As for this clone: The sample carries other DNA sequences with the same CDR3. This chain links TRBV4-1 with TRBJ2-5, with 10 bases aligning to TRBD2. Unmatched junction bases numbered 8, after V lost 6 bases and J lost 4 bases. Germline V gene sequence: CDR1 MGHRA, CDR2 YSYEKL. There are 15 residues in the CDR3. The CDR3 reads CASRKGLAGVETQYF. The CDR3 DNA follows: TGCGCCAGCAGGAAGGGGCTAGCGGGAGTAGAGACCCAGTACTTC.

This clone was observed many times. The chain is built from TRBV5-1 and TRBJ2-1; 9 nucleotides agree with TRBD1. Germline assignment: CDR1 SGHRS and CDR2 YFSETQ. Losses at the gene ends were 3 bases for V and 5 bases for J; bases not matched to a gene: 6. CDR3 length: 15 amino acids. The CDR3 nucleotides are TGCGCCAGCAGCTCGGGACAGGGAGATAACAATGAGCAGTTCTTC. Protein product: CASSSGQGDNNEQFF.

CDR3 residues: CASSPTASEQYF. In DNA, the CDR3 is TGTGCCAGCTCACCTACCGCCTCCGAGCAGTACTTC. The chain links TRBV18 to TRBJ2-7; D gene unclear. In germline, CDR1 is KGHSH, CDR2 LQKENI. V dropped 3 bases and J dropped 6 bases, with 9 bases sitting between them. The CDR3 is 12 residues long.

The V gene is TRBV5-4, the J gene TRBJ1-3, with D perhaps TRBD1 (5 bases). The CDR3 consists of 16 residues. Trimming cost V 1 base and J 0 bases, with 11 bases left between them. Germline CDR1 is SGHNT and CDR2 is YYREEE (reference sequence). As DNA, the CDR3 is TGTGCCAGCAGCTTGCAGGGCCCCCTCTCTGGAAACACCATATATTTT. Translation gives CASSLQGPLSGNTIYF.